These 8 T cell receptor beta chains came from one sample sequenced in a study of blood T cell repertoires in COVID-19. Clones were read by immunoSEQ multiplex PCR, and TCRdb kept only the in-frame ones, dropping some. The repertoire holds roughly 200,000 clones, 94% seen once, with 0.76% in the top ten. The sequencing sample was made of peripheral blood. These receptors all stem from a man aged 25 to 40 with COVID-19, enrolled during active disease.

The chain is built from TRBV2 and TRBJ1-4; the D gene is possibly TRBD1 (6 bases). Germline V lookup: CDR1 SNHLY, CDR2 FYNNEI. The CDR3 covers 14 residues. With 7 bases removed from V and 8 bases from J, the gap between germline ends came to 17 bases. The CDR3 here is CASISTGGGEKLFF. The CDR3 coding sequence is TGTGCCAGCATTTCGACAGGCGGTGGCGAAAAACTGTTTTTT.

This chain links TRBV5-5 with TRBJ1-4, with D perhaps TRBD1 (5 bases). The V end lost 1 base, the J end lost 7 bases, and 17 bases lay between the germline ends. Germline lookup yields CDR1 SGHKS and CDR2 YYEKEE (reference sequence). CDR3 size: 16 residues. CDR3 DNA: TGTGCCAGCAGCTTGTCTATGGCAGGGCGGGGTGAAAAACTGTTTTTT. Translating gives CASSLSMAGRGEKLFF.

The CDR3, as DNA: TGCGCCAGCAGCTCGACAGGGGGCCCCAATCAGCCCCAGCATTTT. Amino acids: CASSSTGGPNQPQHF. The V and J genes are TRBV5-1 and TRBJ1-5; 10 positions agree with TRBD1. V trimming: 3 bases; J trimming: 3 bases; junction bases outside the gene matches: 3. CDR3 size: 15 residues. From germline, CDR1 is SGHRS and CDR2 YFSETQ.

The CDR3 region is CASSQASAGEGYTF. The CDR3 nucleotides read TGTGCCAGCAGCCAAGCCTCGGCAGGTGAGGGCTACACCTTC. V gene TRBV4-2 combines with J gene TRBJ1-2; no definite D call. Trimming took 1 base from V and 8 from J, leaving 14 bases between them. Germline V lookup: CDR1 LGHNA, CDR2 YNFKEQ. This CDR3 spans 14 amino acids.

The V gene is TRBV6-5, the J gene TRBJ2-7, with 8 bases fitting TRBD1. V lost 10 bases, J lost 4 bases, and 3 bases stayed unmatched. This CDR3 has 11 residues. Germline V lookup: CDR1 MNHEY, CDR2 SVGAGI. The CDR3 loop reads CANGQGYEQYF. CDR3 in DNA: TGTGCCAACGGACAGGGTTACGAGCAGTACTTC.

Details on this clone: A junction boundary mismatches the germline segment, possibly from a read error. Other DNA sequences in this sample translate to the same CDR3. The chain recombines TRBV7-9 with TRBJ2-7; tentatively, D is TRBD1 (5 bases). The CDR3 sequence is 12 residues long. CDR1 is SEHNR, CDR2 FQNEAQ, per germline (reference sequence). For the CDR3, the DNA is TGTGCTAGCAGCCTACCTAGGGGAGAGCAGTACTTC. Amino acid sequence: CASSLPRGEQYF. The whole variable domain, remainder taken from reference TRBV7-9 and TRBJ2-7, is DTGVSQNPRHKITKRGQNVTFRCDPISEHNRLYWYRQTLGQGPEFLTYFQNEAQLEKSRLLSDRFSAERPKGSFSTLEIQRTEQGDSAMYLCASSLPRGEQYFGPGTRLTVT.

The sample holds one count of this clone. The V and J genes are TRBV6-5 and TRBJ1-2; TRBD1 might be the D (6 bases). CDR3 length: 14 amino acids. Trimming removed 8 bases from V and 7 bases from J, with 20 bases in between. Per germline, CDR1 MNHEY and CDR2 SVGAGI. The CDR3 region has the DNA TGTGCCAGCGCAGCGCAGGGGCCTCCGGGTGGCTACACCTTC. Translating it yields CASAAQGPPGGYTF.

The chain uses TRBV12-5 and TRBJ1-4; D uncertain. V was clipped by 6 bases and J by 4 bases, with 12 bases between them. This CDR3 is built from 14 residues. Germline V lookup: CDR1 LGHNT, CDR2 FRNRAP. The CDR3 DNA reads TGTGCTAGTGGCTATACAGAAATTAATGAAAAACTGTTTTTT. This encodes CASGYTEINEKLFF.